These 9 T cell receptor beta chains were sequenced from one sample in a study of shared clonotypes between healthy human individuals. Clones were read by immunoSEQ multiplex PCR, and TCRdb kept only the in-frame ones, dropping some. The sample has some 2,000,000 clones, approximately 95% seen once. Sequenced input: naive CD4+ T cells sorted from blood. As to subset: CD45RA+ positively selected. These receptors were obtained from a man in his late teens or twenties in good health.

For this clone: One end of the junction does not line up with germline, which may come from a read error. The CDR3 bases are TGCAGCGTTGGGGCTACCGGAACTGGAGCTTTCTTT. Encoded protein: CSVGATGTGAFF. This chain joins TRBV29-1 and TRBJ1-1; D is unclear. CDR1 and CDR2 from the germline V gene are SQVTM and ANQGSEA. The CDR3 is 12 residues long.

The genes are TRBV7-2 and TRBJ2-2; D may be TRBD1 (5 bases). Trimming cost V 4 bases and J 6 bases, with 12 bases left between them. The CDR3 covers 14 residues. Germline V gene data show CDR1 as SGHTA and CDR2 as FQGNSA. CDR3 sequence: CASSSIQGAGELFF. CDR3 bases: TGTGCCAGCAGCTCCATCCAGGGTGCCGGGGAGCTGTTTTTT.

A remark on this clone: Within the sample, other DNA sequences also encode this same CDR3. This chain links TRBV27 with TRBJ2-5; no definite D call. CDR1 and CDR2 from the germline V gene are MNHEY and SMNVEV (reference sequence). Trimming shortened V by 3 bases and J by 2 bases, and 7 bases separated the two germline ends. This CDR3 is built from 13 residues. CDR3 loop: CASSLFRQETQYF. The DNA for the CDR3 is TGTGCCAGCAGTTTGTTCAGACAAGAGACCCAGTACTTC.

The chain's CDR3 is CASSMEGQGLSGELFF. CDR3 coding DNA: TGTGCCAGTAGTATGGAGGGACAGGGCTTGTCCGGGGAGCTGTTTTTT. The rearrangement uses TRBV19 and TRBJ2-2; 9 positions agree with TRBD1. Per germline, CDR1 LNHDA and CDR2 SQIVND (reference sequence). Losses at the gene ends were 3 bases for V and 6 bases for J; bases not matched to a gene: 8. The CDR3 is 16 amino acids.

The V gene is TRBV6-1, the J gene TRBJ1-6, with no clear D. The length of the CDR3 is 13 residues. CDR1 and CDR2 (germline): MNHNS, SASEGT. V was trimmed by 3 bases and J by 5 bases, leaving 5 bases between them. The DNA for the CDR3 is TGTGCCAGCAGTGACTTTAATAATTCACCCCTCCACTTT. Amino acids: CASSDFNNSPLHF.

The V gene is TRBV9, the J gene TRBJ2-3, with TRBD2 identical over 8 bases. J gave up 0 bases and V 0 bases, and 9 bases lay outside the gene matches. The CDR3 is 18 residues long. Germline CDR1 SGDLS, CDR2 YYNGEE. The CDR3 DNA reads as TGTGCCAGCAGCGTAGCGGGGGGGCTAGCGACTAGCACAGATACGCAGTATTTT. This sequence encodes CASSVAGGLATSTDTQYF. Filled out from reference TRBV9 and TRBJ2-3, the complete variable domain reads DSGVTQTPKHLITATGQRVTLRCSPRSGDLSVYWYQQSLDQGLQFLIQYYNGEERAKGNILERFSAQQFPDLHSELNLSSLELGDSALYFCASSVAGGLATSTDTQYFGPGTRLTVL.

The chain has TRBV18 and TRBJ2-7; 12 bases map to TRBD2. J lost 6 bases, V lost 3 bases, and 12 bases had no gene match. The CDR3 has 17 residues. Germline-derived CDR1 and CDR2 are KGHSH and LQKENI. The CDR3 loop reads CASSPRRTSGNWPEQYF. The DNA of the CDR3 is TGTGCCAGCTCACCGCGCCGGACTAGCGGGAACTGGCCCGAGCAGTACTTC.

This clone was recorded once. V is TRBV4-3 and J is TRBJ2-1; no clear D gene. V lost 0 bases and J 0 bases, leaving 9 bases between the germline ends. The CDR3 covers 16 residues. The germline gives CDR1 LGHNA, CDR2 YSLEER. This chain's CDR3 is CASSQDPISSYNEQFF. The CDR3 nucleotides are TGCGCCAGCAGCCAAGACCCGATAAGCTCCTACAATGAGCAGTTCTTC.

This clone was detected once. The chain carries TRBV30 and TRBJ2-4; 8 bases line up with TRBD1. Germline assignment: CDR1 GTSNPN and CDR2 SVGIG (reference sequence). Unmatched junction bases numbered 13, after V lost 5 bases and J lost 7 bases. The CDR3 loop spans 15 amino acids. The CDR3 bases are TGTGCCTGGGGTCGGGACCAGGGGGCTGGGAACATTCAGTACTTC. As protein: CAWGRDQGAGNIQYF. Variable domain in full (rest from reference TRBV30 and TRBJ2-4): SQTIHQWPATLVQPVGSPLSLECTVEGTSNPNLYWYRQAAGRGLQLLFYSVGIGQISSEVPQNLSASRPQDRQFILSSKKLLLSDSGFYLCAWGRDQGAGNIQYFGAGTRLSVL.